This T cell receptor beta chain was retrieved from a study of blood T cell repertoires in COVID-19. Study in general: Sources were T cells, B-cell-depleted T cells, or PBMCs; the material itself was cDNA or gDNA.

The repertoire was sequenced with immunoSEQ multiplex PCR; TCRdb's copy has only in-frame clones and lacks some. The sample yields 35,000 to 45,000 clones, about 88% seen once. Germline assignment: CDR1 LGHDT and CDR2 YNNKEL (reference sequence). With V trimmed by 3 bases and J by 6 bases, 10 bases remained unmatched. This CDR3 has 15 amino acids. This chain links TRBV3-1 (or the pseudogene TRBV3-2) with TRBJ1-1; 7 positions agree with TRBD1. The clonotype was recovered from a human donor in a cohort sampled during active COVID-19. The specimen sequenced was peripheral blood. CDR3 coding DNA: TGTGCCAGCAGCCAGGAGGGACAGCAAGGTCCTGAAGCTTTCTTT. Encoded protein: CASSQEGQQGPEAFF.